This T cell receptor (beta chain) was identified in a study of blood T cell repertoires in COVID-19 (dated by TCRdb to the early 2020s). Describing the broader study: Samples covering the acute and convalescent phases of COVID-19 were provided by collaborators in the United States, Italy and Spain. Samples were obtained from the ongoing ImmuneRACE study (first 160 participants) and from 1,254 subjects provided by 6 global collaborators. Deeply sampled blood TCRbeta repertoires from subjects exposed to, actively infected with, or recovered from COVID-19 were included in the dataset. Where available, HLA class I and class II types were taken from metadata supplied by the sample provider and were not determined by assay-based typing. The prospective study material was composed of cDNA or gDNA derived from T cells, B-cell-depleted T cells, or PBMCs. The repertoires were made available in a free public database intended to serve as a resource for research on the immune response to SARS-CoV-2. Sample metadata almost always included a de-identified subject ID, COVID-19 status, age in years and sex. General study outcomes and caveats: How much clinical and demographic metadata was included differed by source and by participant, and the metadata was provided uncurated.

About this clone: Its antigen remains undetermined. No clone much larger than this one lies a single base away; base qualities are absent.

V and J are truncated by 6 bases and 10 bases respectively, leaving an intervening sequence of 19 bases. The CDR3 numbers 14 residues from cysteine through phenylalanine. The entry retains the CDR3 DNA only, 42 bases that are in frame from base 1. Taken from the germline V gene, the CDR1 and CDR2 loops are KGHSH and LQKENI. The immunoSEQ Assay, a bias-controlled multiplex PCR, was used to amplify TCRbeta CDR3 regions from genomic DNA. The original methods were these. The number of nucleated cells in each sample was estimated by amplification of reference gene primers within the assay. To quantify the absolute abundance of each unique TCRbeta CDR3 rearrangement, sequence reads were collapsed and filtered. For each sample, productive Simpson clonality was calculated as the square root of Simpson's diversity index across productive rearrangements. Held by TCRdb, this immuneACCESS table contains in-frame sequences only and omits some clones. Under half of the omission traces to an unresolved V gene where checked; the cause of the rest is unknown. V and J calls and clone size are given by that table; D and trimming were obtained from the DNA. The sample profile shows more than 90,000 clones; roughly 85% of them were found once. 1.1% to 1.5% of the sample rests with the top ten.

The collaborating institutions used their own protocols to collect whole blood in K2EDTA tubes. For TCRbeta analysis, collaborator samples were shipped as frozen whole blood, as isolated PBMCs, or as DNA extracted from either sample type. The sequencing input was peripheral blood. This clonotype was sampled from a man aged 40-49 years with acute or convalescent COVID-19. The chain uses TRBV18 and TRBJ2-1, with the D segment identity uncertain. The nucleotides read TGTGCCAGCTCCCCCGAGGAACAAGAAATCGAGCAGTTCTTC. Its protein is CASSPEEQEIEQFF.